A single T cell receptor (beta chain) is shown here with its context. Seattle's cohort entered during active infection and was followed longitudinally. This sample stems from a study of blood T cell repertoires in COVID-19. Overall study: Donors in the United States, Italy and Spain gave samples during acute or convalescent COVID-19. Sample material is recorded as cDNA or gDNA derived from T cells, B-cell-depleted T cells, or PBMCs.

CDR1 is SNHLY, CDR2 FYNNEI, per germline. Trimming cost V 2 bases and J 6 bases, with 9 bases left between them. CDR3 size: 13 residues. In the original processing: Researchers report that nucleated cell counts were estimated from reference gene primer amplification. Assay: immunoSEQ multiplex PCR; the TCRdb copy retains only in-frame clones and omits some. The DNA was the basis for D and trimming; V, J and clone size are from that table. The sample has a few hundred thousand clones; about 90% are singletons. The chain has TRBV2 and TRBJ2-3; a possible D gene is TRBD1 (5 bases). The sample consisted of peripheral blood. The clonotype was recovered from a man younger than 35 with COVID-19, enrolled during active disease. The CDR3, as DNA: TGTGCCAGCAGTGAAAACAGGCGGGATACGCAGTATTTT. It specifies CASSENRRDTQYF.